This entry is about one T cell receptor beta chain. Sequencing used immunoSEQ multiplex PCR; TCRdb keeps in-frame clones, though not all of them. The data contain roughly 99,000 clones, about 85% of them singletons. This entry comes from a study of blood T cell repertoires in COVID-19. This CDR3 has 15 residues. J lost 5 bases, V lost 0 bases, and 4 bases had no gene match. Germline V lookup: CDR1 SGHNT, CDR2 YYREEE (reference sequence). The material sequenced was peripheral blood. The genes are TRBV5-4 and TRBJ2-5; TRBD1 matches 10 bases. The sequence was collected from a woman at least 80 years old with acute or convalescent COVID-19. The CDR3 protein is CASSLGDRGVETQYF. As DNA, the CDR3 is TGTGCCAGCAGCTTGGGGGACAGGGGTGTGGAGACCCAGTACTTC.